Listed here is a single T cell receptor (beta chain). Its antigen is not identified. Arm-PCR of CDR3 regions with iRepertoire HTBI primers generated TCR beta libraries. TCRdb re-analysed the multiplex PCR reads in MiXCR, keeping a single row per CDR3 protein. In the table there are 700,000 or so distinct CDR3 sequences, around 30% of which are singletons. Stated time point: persistent/refractory GD, antithyroid drugs over 5 years with positive TRAb. From RNA extracted from PBMCs, the TCR library was made. The sample comes from a study of regulatory T cells in long-lasting Graves disease. Whole-study results and caveats: The persistent group shared around 3,000 public clonotypes, more than the roughly 990 shared by new patients.

V was clipped by 6 bases and J by 4 bases, with 18 bases between them. Per the germline V gene, CDR1 is MDHEN and CDR2 is SYDVKM. The CDR3 length is 15 residues. The sample here was peripheral blood mononuclear cells (PBMCs), taken when the disease was refractory, from a patient treated with antithyroid drugs. V gene TRBV28 combines with J gene TRBJ1-1, with a weak D call TRBD1 (5 bases). The sequence was obtained from a female donor with Graves disease. The CDR3 is CASSSPGLRGTEAFF. DNA of the CDR3: TGTGCCAGCAGCTCTCCCGGGCTTAGGGGCACTGAAGCTTTCTTT.